These 4 T cell receptor beta chains originate from one sample sequenced in a study of regulatory T cells in long-lasting Graves disease. This sample's time point: newly diagnosed GD, antithyroid drugs for less than 3 months. Isolated PBMC RNA provided the starting material for the TCR library. TCR beta libraries were built with iRepertoire HTBI primers and Arm-PCR of CDR3 regions. TCRdb reprocessed the multiplex PCR reads with MiXCR, giving one entry per CDR3 protein. The sample has 350,000 to 550,000 distinct CDR3 sequences, 16% seen once. Separately, the same data were catalogued under a study of T cells in Graves' hyperthyroidism and ophthalmopathy.

This specimen was peripheral blood mononuclear cells (PBMCs), taken at new diagnosis, from a patient treated with antithyroid drugs. The receptors originated from a woman aged 18-29 years with Graves disease.

Ten or more counts support this clonotype. The chain uses TRBV11-2 and TRBJ2-1, with a weak D call TRBD2 (6 bases). V was clipped by 1 base and J by 6 bases, with 19 bases between them. In germline, CDR1 is SGHAT, CDR2 FQNNGV. This CDR3 contains 17 residues. The CDR3 spells CASSLASFGGTVNEQFF. CDR3 nucleotide sequence: TGTGCCAGCAGCTTAGCTTCATTTGGAGGGACGGTCAATGAGCAGTTCTTC.

This clonotype was observed at least ten times. The rearrangement links TRBV28 to TRBJ1-1, with a weak D call TRBD1 (5 bases). CDR1 is MDHEN and CDR2 is SYDVKM in the germline V gene. This CDR3 comprises 14 residues. Trimming removed 6 bases at V and 2 bases at J, with 13 bases between. As DNA, the CDR3 is TGTGCCAGCAGACCTCCGACAGATAACACTGAAGCTTTCTTT. It translates to CASRPPTDNTEAFF.

In its sample, this clonotype was seen many times. This rearrangement joins TRBV20-1 to TRBJ2-7, with 14 bases lining up with TRBD2. CDR1 is DFQATT, CDR2 SNEGSKA, per germline (reference sequence). The junction had 7 bases not matched to a gene; V was cut back by 1 base and J by 2 bases. This CDR3 has 17 residues. CDR3 region: CSARGSKGLAGAYEQYF. As DNA, the CDR3 is TGCAGTGCTAGAGGCTCGAAGGGACTAGCGGGGGCCTACGAGCAGTACTTC.

This rearrangement joins TRBV5-1 to TRBJ2-3, with D hard to call. The V and J ends lost 5 bases and 0 bases respectively, with 7 bases between them. CDR1 SGHRS and CDR2 YFSETQ come from the germline V gene. There are 13 residues in the CDR3. This CDR3 is CASRQASTDTQYF. The CDR3 region has the DNA TGCGCCAGCAGACAAGCTAGCACAGATACGCAGTATTTT. The whole variable domain, filled in from reference TRBV5-1 and TRBJ2-3, reads KAGVTQTPRYLIKTRGQQVTLSCSPISGHRSVSWYQQTPGQGLQFLFEYFSETQRNKGNFPGRFSGRQFSNSRSEMNVSTLELGDSALYLCASRQASTDTQYFGPGTRLTVL.